The source of this T cell receptor beta chain is a study of CD8+ T cells in alopecia areata. After isolation, RNA underwent reverse transcription to generate cDNA as the sequencing template. Produced via immunoSEQ multiplex PCR; TCRdb's table is partial and in-frame only. The sample has about 200,000 clones, more than 45% seen once; the top ten hold approximately 5.1%. Noted treatment: oral pan-JAK inhibitor, 5-10 mg twice daily. The CDR3 runs to 14 residues. Trimming stripped 1 base from V and 3 bases from J, with 8 bases between. In germline, CDR1 is SGHDT, CDR2 YYEEEE. Sequenced material: CD4+ T cells sorted from blood, taken at week 24, from a patient treated with tofacitinib. This TCR derives from a human donor with alopecia areata. This chain joins TRBV5-6 and TRBJ2-4; the D is unclear. CDR3 DNA sequence: TGTGCCAGCAGCTTGATACAGCGCAAAAACATTCAGTACTTC. This codes for CASSLIQRKNIQYF.